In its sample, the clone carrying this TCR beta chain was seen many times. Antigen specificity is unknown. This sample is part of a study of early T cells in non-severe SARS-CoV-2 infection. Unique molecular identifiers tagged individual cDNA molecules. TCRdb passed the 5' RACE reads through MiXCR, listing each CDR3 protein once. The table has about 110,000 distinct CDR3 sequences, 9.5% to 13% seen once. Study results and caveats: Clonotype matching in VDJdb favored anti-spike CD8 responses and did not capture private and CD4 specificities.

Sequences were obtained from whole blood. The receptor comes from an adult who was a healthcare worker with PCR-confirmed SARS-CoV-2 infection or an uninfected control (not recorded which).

This CDR3 reads CASSQDWTGGPSDTQYF. The CDR3 DNA sequence: TGCGCCAGCAGCCAAGATTGGACGGGGGGGCCGTCGGATACGCAGTATTTT. The rearrangement joins TRBV4-1 to TRBJ2-3; 8 nucleotides agree with TRBD2. The CDR3 has 17 amino acids. The junction had 11 bases not matched to a gene; V was cut back by 0 bases and J by 6 bases. Germline CDR1 and CDR2: MGHRA and YSYEKL.